These 22 T cell receptor beta chains came from one sample sequenced in a study of control samples from healthy donors and cancer patients. The method was immunoSEQ multiplex PCR; TCRdb's version includes in-frame clones alone and lacks a portion of them. The sample holds more than 70,000 clones, around 93% seen once. Sequencing was performed on blood. These receptors were obtained from a woman in her 30s in good health.

V and J are TRBV28 and TRBJ1-1, with D tentatively TRBD1 (6 bases). The germline V gene encodes CDR1 MDHEN and CDR2 SYDVKM. The CDR3 covers 13 residues. Trimming stripped 7 bases from V and 11 bases from J, with 20 bases between. The CDR3, as DNA: TGTGCCAGCACCCCCGCCAGGGGATCGGCGGCTTTCTTT. It encodes CASTPARGSAAFF.

The rearrangement links TRBV5-6 to TRBJ1-2; possible D gene TRBD1, 6 bases. The CDR3 is made up of 14 amino acids. The germline V gene encodes CDR1 SGHDT and CDR2 YYEEEE. Trimming stripped 0 bases from V and 8 bases from J, with 14 bases between. The CDR3 DNA is TGTGCCAGCAGCTTGGCCGGGGGGCGCGGGGGCTACACCTTC. This sequence encodes CASSLAGGRGGYTF.

The chain uses TRBV28 and TRBJ1-6, with unresolved D. V was trimmed by 2 bases and J by 15 bases, leaving 11 bases between them. The CDR3 runs 12 residues. CDR1 and CDR2 (germline): MDHEN, SYDVKM. CDR3 protein: CASSLDSRDLHF. Here the CDR3 DNA reads TGTGCCAGCAGTTTAGACTCTAGGGACCTCCACTTT.

This chain connects TRBV10-3 to TRBJ1-1; 8 bases match TRBD1. Germline V gives CDR1 ENHRY, CDR2 SYGVKD. The CDR3 totals 14 residues. V dropped 6 bases and J dropped 1; count of bases not matched to a gene: 4. The CDR3 nucleotides read TGTGCCATCAGGACAGGGGTTGGGAACACTGAAGCTTTCTTT. It specifies CAIRTGVGNTEAFF.

This clone was seen a few times. The chain carries TRBV19 and TRBJ1-1; D may be TRBD1 (5 bases). Trimming took off 5 bases at V and 6 bases at J, with 16 bases between the two ends. In germline, CDR1 is LNHDA, CDR2 SQIVND (reference sequence). This CDR3 region has 14 residues. CDR3 sequence: CASSGGFGSAEAFF. CDR3 in DNA: TGTGCCAGTAGTGGGGGATTTGGTAGTGCTGAAGCTTTCTTT.

The CDR3 DNA follows: TGTGCCAGCAGCTTAGACATTTCCGGAAACACCATATATTTT. This encodes CASSLDISGNTIYF. The V call is TRBV7-2, the J call TRBJ1-3, with D unclear. The germline V gene encodes CDR1 SGHTA and CDR2 FQGNSA. V shed 1 base and J shed 4 bases, with 8 bases lying between them. The CDR3 contains 14 residues.

The V gene is TRBV5-1, the J gene TRBJ2-2; 10 nucleotides align to TRBD1. The CDR3 contains 18 residues. V shed 2 bases, J shed 2 bases, and the junction held 9 bases outside the gene matches. Germline V CDR1 and CDR2: SGHRS, YFSETQ. The CDR3, as DNA: TGCGCCAGCAGCTTCCCCCCCGGGACAGGGGCAAACACCGGGGAGCTGTTTTTT. Encoded protein: CASSFPPGTGANTGELFF. The full variable domain, in which reference TRBV5-1 and TRBJ2-2 provide the parts outside the CDR3, is KAGVTQTPRYLIKTRGQQVTLSCSPISGHRSVSWYQQTPGQGLQFLFEYFSETQRNKGNFPGRFSGRQFSNSRSEMNVSTLELGDSALYLCASSFPPGTGANTGELFFGEGSRLTVL.

The chain is built from TRBV5-1 and TRBJ2-7; D is ambiguous. Trimming removed 0 bases from V and 0 bases from J, with 4 bases in between. The V gene's germline CDR1 is SGHRS and CDR2 YFSETQ. CDR3 size: 13 residues. The CDR3 DNA reads as TGCGCCAGCAGCTTGGATCCCTCCTACGAGCAGTACTTC. Translated, it gives CASSLDPSYEQYF.

The rearrangement links TRBV12-3 or TRBV12-4 to TRBJ1-5; no definite D call. Trimming pared 3 bases from V and 7 bases from J, leaving 10 bases between. The CDR3 totals 13 residues. DNA of the CDR3: TGTGCCAGCAGTTTCCACATGGTGCAGCCCCAGCATTTT. Protein product: CASSFHMVQPQHF.

The chain recombines TRBV19 with TRBJ1-2; perhaps TRBD1 as D (5 bases). The V end was cut by 5 bases, the J end by 3 bases, with 10 bases between. The germline gives CDR1 LNHDA, CDR2 SQIVND (reference sequence). The CDR3 covers 13 residues. The CDR3 DNA is TGTGCCAGTAGTGGGGGAACCGACTATGGCTACACCTTC. As protein: CASSGGTDYGYTF.

The rearrangement links TRBV18 to TRBJ1-1, with 7 bases fitting TRBD1. The CDR3 is 15 residues long. CDR1 is KGHSH and CDR2 is LQKENI in the germline V gene. With V trimmed by 2 bases and J by 1 base, 4 bases remained unmatched. The CDR3 reads CASSPKGASNTEAFF. The CDR3 DNA follows: TGTGCCAGCTCACCAAAGGGGGCATCGAACACTGAAGCTTTCTTT.

The chain joins TRBV3-1 (or the pseudogene TRBV3-2) to TRBJ2-5, with 7 bases fitting TRBD2. The CDR3 length is 16 residues. The ends lost 6 bases at V and 3 bases at J; junction bases unmatched: 13. From germline, CDR1 is LGHDT and CDR2 YNNKEL (reference sequence). CDR3 sequence reads: CASSRGEGAAEETQYF. The CDR3 DNA reads TGTGCCAGCAGTCGAGGGGAGGGCGCGGCGGAAGAGACCCAGTACTTC.

This chain uses TRBV10-3 with TRBJ1-1, with D possibly being TRBD1 (6 bases). This CDR3 comprises 13 residues. Germline V CDR1 and CDR2: ENHRY, SYGVKD. Trimming removed 9 bases at V and 0 bases at J, with 11 bases between. CDR3 in DNA: TGTGCCATAAGGGGGAAGGTGAACACTGAAGCTTTCTTT. Translating it yields CAIRGKVNTEAFF.

This clone was detected a few times. V gene TRBV6-5 combines with J gene TRBJ1-1; D is possibly TRBD1 (5 bases). The V end lost 8 bases, the J end lost 6 bases, and 13 bases lay between the germline ends. CDR1 MNHEY and CDR2 SVGAGI come from the germline V gene. The CDR3 has 12 residues. CDR3 in amino acids: CASRGGGAEAFF. CDR3 coding DNA: TGTGCCAGCCGGGGGGGAGGGGCTGAAGCTTTCTTT.

The chain carries TRBV24-1 and TRBJ1-2; D remains ambiguous. This CDR3 comprises 14 residues. The germline V gene has CDR1 KGHDR and CDR2 SFDVKD. Trimming stripped 3 bases from V and 8 bases from J, with 15 bases between. The CDR3 DNA sequence: TGTGCCACCAGTGATATAGGGCGGATGGGGGGCTACACCTTC. It yields the protein CATSDIGRMGGYTF.

The V call is TRBV5-1, the J call TRBJ2-1, with D perhaps matching TRBD2 (6 bases). V lost 4 bases and J lost 7, with 18 bases in between. The CDR3 covers 15 residues. Germline V CDR1 and CDR2: SGHRS, YFSETQ. This CDR3 is CASSVAVAELNEQFF. The CDR3 nucleotides read TGCGCCAGCAGCGTGGCGGTAGCGGAGCTGAATGAGCAGTTCTTC.

The chain has TRBV12-5 and TRBJ1-3, with D perhaps matching TRBD1 (5 bases). This CDR3 contains 14 residues. Trimming left V 5 bases short and J 7 bases short, with 15 bases between. Germline lookup yields CDR1 LGHNT and CDR2 FRNRAP. This chain's CDR3 is CASGPGTKENTIYF. Written as DNA, the CDR3 is TGTGCTAGTGGTCCCGGGACGAAAGAGAACACCATATATTTT.

The chain joins TRBV19 to TRBJ1-5, with a possible D match to TRBD1 (6 bases). The CDR3 consists of 14 residues. The germline V gene has CDR1 LNHDA and CDR2 SQIVND (reference sequence). V lost 6 bases and J lost 0, with 9 bases in between. The CDR3 protein is CASRGHYSNQPQHF. As DNA, the CDR3 is TGTGCCAGTAGGGGACATTATAGCAATCAGCCCCAGCATTTT.

To note about this clone: Germline is not matched at one junction end, which may reflect a read error. J is TRBJ1-6 and V is TRBV5-1; weak D call: TRBD1 (6 bases). Looked up from germline, CDR1 is SGHRS and CDR2 is YFSETQ. The CDR3 contains 18 residues. As DNA, the CDR3 is TGCGCCCGCAGCTGGGGCCGGGGGGGGCGAGGGGATAATTCACCCCTCCACTTT. Its translation is CARSWGRGGRGDNSPLHF.

This clone has just one count. The chain employs TRBV21-1 and TRBJ1-2. TRBV21-1 is a pseudogene. There are 14 residues in the CDR3. The CDR3 loop is CASSRFEQTYGYTF. CDR3 DNA: TGTGCCAGCAGCCGGTTTGAACAGACTTATGGCTACACCTTC.

This chain links TRBV11-2 with TRBJ2-7; 7 bases agree with TRBD2. Germline loops: CDR1 SGHAT, CDR2 FQNNGV. This CDR3 is built from 15 residues. V shed 2 bases, J shed 4 bases, and the junction held 8 bases outside the gene matches. This CDR3 reads CASSLSRDYVYEQYF. Written as DNA, the CDR3 is TGTGCCAGCAGCTTAAGCCGGGACTACGTTTACGAGCAGTACTTC.

The chain links TRBV4-1 to TRBJ1-1, with unresolved D. Germline CDR1 and CDR2: MGHRA and YSYEKL. The germline V and J ends were trimmed by 2 bases and 1 base, with 17 bases remaining between them. The CDR3 runs to 17 residues. The CDR3 bases are TGCGCCAGCAGCCAATTGATCGGGCGGCGCCAGAACACTGAAGCTTTCTTT. As protein: CASSQLIGRRQNTEAFF.